The 20 T cell receptor beta chains listed next were all sequenced from one sample in a study of response to subunit inactivated influenza vaccine. One entry per CDR3 protein, called by TCRdb with MiXCR from the RT-PCR reads. The sample has more than 700,000 distinct CDR3 sequences, 21% seen once; the top ten hold around 9.6%. This specimen was PBMCs from blood, taken roughly 5 days after vaccination. The receptors originated from a man aged 45-65 years who received an inactivated influenza vaccine.

The chain joins TRBV7-2 to TRBJ1-2; no definite D call. The germline gives CDR1 SGHTA, CDR2 FQGNSA. The ends were cut back, 5 bases at V and 2 bases at J, with 12 bases in the middle. This CDR3 contains 14 residues. The CDR3 DNA follows: TGTGCCAGCAGCCAAGCGGGTTTCAACTATGGCTACACCTTC. Its protein is CASSQAGFNYGYTF.

The V gene is TRBV7-9, the J gene TRBJ2-7, with 7 positions matching TRBD2. Unmatched junction bases numbered 7, after V lost 11 bases and J lost 3 bases. Germline V gene data show CDR1 as SEHNR and CDR2 as FQNEAQ (reference sequence). The CDR3 has 12 amino acids. CDR3 DNA sequence: TGTGCCGTCGGGCGGGAGTTCTACGAGCAGTACTTC. Protein: CAVGREFYEQYF. The full variable domain, completed using reference TRBV7-9 and TRBJ2-7, is DTGVSQNPRHKITKRGQNVTFRCDPISEHNRLYWYRQTLGQGPEFLTYFQNEAQLEKSRLLSDRFSAERPKGSFSTLEIQRTEQGDSAMYLCAVGREFYEQYFGPGTRLTVT.

The V and J genes are TRBV6-1 and TRBJ1-6; possibly TRBD1 for D (6 bases). V was cut by 10 bases and J by 10 bases, with 17 bases left in between. Per the germline V gene, CDR1 is MNHNS and CDR2 is SASEGT. The CDR3 is 13 amino acids. CDR3 in DNA: TGTGCCACCTACGCCAGGGGCGACTCACCCCTCCACTTT. It yields the protein CATYARGDSPLHF.

The rearrangement uses TRBV12-3 or TRBV12-4 and TRBJ2-1, with 9 bases lining up with TRBD1. CDR3 size: 14 residues. With 4 bases clipped from V and 7 bases from J, the junction kept 5 bases outside the gene matches. For the CDR3, the DNA is TGTGCCAGCAGTTCCCCGGGACAGGGTAATGAGCAGTTCTTC. Translated, it gives CASSSPGQGNEQFF.

This clonotype has only a few counts. The chain employs TRBV20-1 and TRBJ1-5; 7 bases agree with TRBD1. Germline assignment: CDR1 DFQATT and CDR2 SNEGSKA (reference sequence). The CDR3 spans 15 residues. V shed 0 bases, J shed 1 base, and the junction held 3 bases outside the gene matches. CDR3 nucleotides: TGCAGTGCTAGAGATCAGGGGGTGAGCAATCAGCCCCAGCATTTT. Translated, it gives CSARDQGVSNQPQHF.

This chain uses TRBV6-1 with TRBJ2-2; D may be TRBD1 (6 bases). There are 13 residues in the CDR3. V shed 6 bases and J shed 8 bases, with 13 bases lying between them. The germline V gene encodes CDR1 MNHNS and CDR2 SASEGT. The CDR3: CASRIQGRGELFF. The CDR3 DNA reads as TGTGCCAGCAGGATACAGGGTCGTGGGGAGCTGTTTTTT.

V is TRBV3-1 and J is TRBJ2-7; the match to TRBD1 covers 8 bases. The CDR3 is 14 amino acids. CDR1 and CDR2 from the germline V gene are LGHDT and YNNKEL (reference sequence). Trimming removed 6 bases from V and 3 bases from J; junction bases left unmatched: 7. CDR3 loop: CASSRQGKFYEQYF. CDR3 coding DNA: TGTGCCAGCAGTCGACAGGGGAAATTCTACGAGCAGTACTTC.

The V and J genes are TRBV5-1 and TRBJ1-1, with TRBD1 as a possible D gene (5 bases). Germline V gene data show CDR1 as SGHRS and CDR2 as YFSETQ. Trimming stripped 3 bases from V and 1 base from J, with 10 bases between. This CDR3 has 14 amino acids. The CDR3 sequence: CASSWPDRNTEAFF. CDR3 coding DNA: TGCGCCAGCAGCTGGCCTGACAGGAACACTGAAGCTTTCTTT.

This sequence joins TRBV5-1 and TRBJ2-5; no definite D call. Germline V gene lookup returns CDR1 SGHRS and CDR2 YFSETQ. This CDR3 is 15 amino acids long. V shed 1 base and J shed 4 bases, with 14 bases lying between them. The DNA for the CDR3 is TGCGCCAGCAGCTTGATCGCGAAAGAAGGAGAGACCCAGTACTTC. It specifies CASSLIAKEGETQYF.

The chain links TRBV20-1 to TRBJ2-5; 13 bases are shared with TRBD2. Germline V gene lookup returns CDR1 DFQATT and CDR2 SNEGSKA (reference sequence). With V trimmed by 1 base and J by 8 bases, 4 bases remained unmatched. This CDR3 is 14 amino acids long. CDR3 in amino acids: CSARGLAGGYTQYF. The CDR3, as DNA: TGCAGTGCTAGAGGACTAGCGGGAGGCTATACCCAGTACTTC.

This clonotype came up many times. The chain combines TRBV3-1 with TRBJ2-7; 8 nucleotides align to TRBD2. From germline, CDR1 is LGHDT and CDR2 YNNKEL (reference sequence). There are 16 residues in the CDR3. Trimming removed 3 bases from V and 1 base from J; junction bases left unmatched: 8. Here the CDR3 reads CASSHLSSGQSYEQYF. Here the CDR3 DNA reads TGTGCCAGCAGCCATCTCTCTAGCGGGCAATCCTACGAGCAGTACTTC.

Only a few counts were recorded for this clonotype. This chain links TRBV7-9 with TRBJ2-3; 8 nucleotides agree with TRBD2. This CDR3 region has 17 residues. Germline V gives CDR1 SEHNR, CDR2 FQNEAQ (reference sequence). J gave up 0 bases and V 3 bases, and 8 bases lay outside the gene matches. The CDR3 nucleotides read TGTGCCAGCAGCTTCCCCCCAGCGGGGGCGAGCACAGATACGCAGTATTTT. It yields the protein CASSFPPAGASTDTQYF.

The chain combines TRBV20-1 with TRBJ2-1; the match to TRBD2 covers 7 bases. J gave up 9 bases and V 6 bases, and 11 bases lay outside the gene matches. The CDR3 totals 13 residues. Germline V gives CDR1 DFQATT, CDR2 SNEGSKA (reference sequence). The CDR3 sequence is CSAGLDYRGEQFF. The CDR3 DNA reads as TGCAGTGCCGGACTAGATTATAGGGGTGAGCAGTTCTTC.

This clonotype appeared a few times. V gene TRBV7-9 combines with J gene TRBJ1-2; D gene unclear. Germline assignment: CDR1 SEHNR and CDR2 FQNEAQ (reference sequence). V shed 3 bases and J shed 8 bases, with 4 bases lying between them. The CDR3 is made up of 10 amino acids. The CDR3 region is CASSLRGYTF. CDR3 bases: TGTGCCAGCAGCTTGAGAGGCTACACCTTC.

This clonotype occurred many times. The chain employs TRBV5-1 and TRBJ2-1; D is uncertain. This CDR3 spans 16 amino acids. In germline, CDR1 is SGHRS, CDR2 YFSETQ. V gave up 0 bases and J gave up 2 bases, with 12 bases separating them. For the CDR3, the DNA is TGCGCCAGCAGCTTGGATGGCACCACCACCTACAATGAGCAGTTCTTC. Protein: CASSLDGTTTYNEQFF. The entire variable domain, with the rest obtained from reference TRBV5-1 and TRBJ2-1, is as follows: KAGVTQTPRYLIKTRGQQVTLSCSPISGHRSVSWYQQTPGQGLQFLFEYFSETQRNKGNFPGRFSGRQFSNSRSEMNVSTLELGDSALYLCASSLDGTTTYNEQFFGPGTRLTVL.

This chain joins TRBV30 and TRBJ2-7; D is unclear. Germline loops: CDR1 GTSNPN, CDR2 SVGIG (reference sequence). The CDR3 extends over 15 amino acids. V gave up 0 bases and J gave up 2 bases, with 14 bases separating them. This CDR3 is CAWSVRVTPTYEQYF. CDR3 bases: TGTGCCTGGAGTGTACGGGTGACTCCAACCTACGAGCAGTACTTC.

The CDR3 bases are TGTGCCAGCAGTGTACAGGGGACTAGCGTCTTTCACGAGCAGTACTTC. This encodes CASSVQGTSVFHEQYF. The V and J genes are TRBV28 and TRBJ2-7; the match to TRBD2 covers 10 bases. The CDR3 consists of 16 residues. The germline V gene has CDR1 MDHEN and CDR2 SYDVKM. Trimming at V came to 5 bases and at J to 5 bases, leaving 12 bases not matched to a gene.

This clonotype was counted a few times. The genes are TRBV12-3 or TRBV12-4 and TRBJ2-1; 8 nucleotides line up with TRBD1. With V trimmed by 4 bases and J by 0 bases, 5 bases remained unmatched. There are 16 residues in the CDR3. CDR3 loop: CASSYGQGYSYNEQFF. In DNA form, the CDR3 reads TGTGCCAGCAGTTACGGACAGGGATACTCCTACAATGAGCAGTTCTTC.

This chain uses TRBV20-1 with TRBJ2-7, with 7 bases fitting TRBD2. V dropped 5 bases and J dropped 5; count of bases not matched to a gene: 15. Germline V gene lookup returns CDR1 DFQATT and CDR2 SNEGSKA (reference sequence). The CDR3 spans 15 residues. This CDR3 is CSALGGSTPSDEQYF. The CDR3 region has the DNA TGCAGTGCTTTGGGGGGGAGTACCCCTTCGGACGAGCAGTACTTC.

A note on this clonotype: Compared with germline, one end of the junction differs, possibly owing to a read error. The rearrangement joins TRBV12-3 or TRBV12-4 to TRBJ1-1, with unresolved D. The CDR3 sequence is 11 residues long. The CDR3 DNA reads as TGTGCCAGCAGTAAGAACGCTGAAGCTTTCTTT. Protein product: CASSKNAEAFF.